This T cell receptor (beta chain) derives from a study of vaccination effects on CD4 cells after COVID-19. Study context: Post-vaccine sampling took place a median of 72 days after the second dose.

Germline CDR1 and CDR2: LGHNA and YSLEER. This CDR3 has 14 amino acids. Trimming took 5 bases from V and 3 from J, leaving 13 bases between them. Viral peptide pools were used in the ViraFEST assay to expand antigen-specific CD4+ T cells, and sequencing came afterward. Subsequent to 10 days of culture, CD4+ T cells were isolated. Participants got two doses of BNT162b2 or mRNA-1273 vaccine. Each well held some 2.2 million PBMC cultured with roughly 9.7 ug/ml peptides and approximately 11 IU/ml IL-2. Days 3 and 7 were when half the medium was replaced with IL-2 medium. Study-wide results and caveats: Researchers report that only 1 of 255 vaccine-induced clones in healthy vaccinees cross-reacted with common cold coronaviruses.

Comment on this clone: Its antigen is unidentified.

Only in-frame clones appear in the TCRdb table, and some are missing; sequencing was by immunoSEQ multiplex PCR. The sample lists 70,000 to 95,000 clones; 60% to 85% were seen once. The sample here was CD4+ T cells from PBMCs cultured with HCoV-OC43 spike peptides, taken after COVID-19 vaccination. Subset reported: HCoV-OC43 spike overlapping peptide pool stimulation. The V gene is TRBV4-3, the J gene TRBJ1-2, with D possibly TRBD1 on 6 matching bases. The receptor was derived from a human donor who received a COVID-19 vaccine. The CDR3 is CASSSFRGYYGYTF. The CDR3 region has the DNA TGCGCCAGCAGCTCCTTCAGGGGTTACTATGGCTACACCTTC.